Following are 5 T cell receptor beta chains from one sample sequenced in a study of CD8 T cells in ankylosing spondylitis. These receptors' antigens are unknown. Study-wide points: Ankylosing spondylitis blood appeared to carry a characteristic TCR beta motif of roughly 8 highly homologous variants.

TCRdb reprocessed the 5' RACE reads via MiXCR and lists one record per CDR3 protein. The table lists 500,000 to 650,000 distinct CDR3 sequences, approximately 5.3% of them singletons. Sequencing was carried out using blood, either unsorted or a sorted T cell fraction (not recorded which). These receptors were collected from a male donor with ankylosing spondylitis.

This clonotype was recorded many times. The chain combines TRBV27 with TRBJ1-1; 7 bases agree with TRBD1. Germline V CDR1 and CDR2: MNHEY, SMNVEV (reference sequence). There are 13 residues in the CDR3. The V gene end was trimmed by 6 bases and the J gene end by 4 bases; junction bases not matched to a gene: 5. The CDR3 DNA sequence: TGTGCCAGCAGAATACAGGGGTCCACTGAAGCTTTCTTT. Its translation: CASRIQGSTEAFF.

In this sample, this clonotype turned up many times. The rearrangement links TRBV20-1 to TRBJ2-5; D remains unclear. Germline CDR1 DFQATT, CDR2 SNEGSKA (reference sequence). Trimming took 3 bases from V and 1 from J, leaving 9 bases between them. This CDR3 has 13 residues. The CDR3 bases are TGCAGTGCTAGTATCACAGCCCAAGAGACCCAGTACTTC. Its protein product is CSASITAQETQYF.

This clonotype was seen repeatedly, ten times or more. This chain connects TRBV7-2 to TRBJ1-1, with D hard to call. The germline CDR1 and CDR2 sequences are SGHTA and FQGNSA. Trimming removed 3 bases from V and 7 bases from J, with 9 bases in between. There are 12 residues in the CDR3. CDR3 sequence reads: CASSFTGFEAFF. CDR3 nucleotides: TGTGCCAGCAGCTTTACGGGGTTTGAAGCTTTCTTT.

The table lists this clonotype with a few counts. The CDR3 nucleotides are TGTGCCAGCAGGCAATTAACCGTTCAGCTCGGCCGCACTGAAGCTTTCTTT. Amino acid sequence: CASRQLTVQLGRTEAFF. The V and J genes are TRBV11-2 and TRBJ1-1; D gene uncertain. This CDR3 comprises 17 residues. Trimming removed 6 bases at V and 4 bases at J, with 24 bases between. CDR1 SGHAT and CDR2 FQNNGV come from the germline V gene.

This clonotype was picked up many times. For the CDR3, the DNA is TGTGCCAGCAGTTTAGATTCCAATGAGCAGTTCTTC. Its protein product is CASSLDSNEQFF. The chain couples TRBV12-3 or TRBV12-4 to TRBJ2-1; D not certain. The V and J ends lost 1 base and 6 bases respectively, with 4 bases between them. The CDR3 runs 12 residues.